This T cell receptor beta chain was observed in a study of blood T cell repertoires in COVID-19. The overall study: Donors in the United States, Italy and Spain gave samples during acute or convalescent COVID-19.

The CDR3 covers 16 residues. CDR1 and CDR2 (germline): LNHNV, YYDKDF (reference sequence). Between the trimmed V and J ends, which lost 2 bases and 5 bases, there was a span of 16 bases. Measured with immunoSEQ multiplex PCR; TCRdb has only the in-frame clones, and not every one. The sample gives about 180,000 clones, 86% of which show up once; about 20% is in the top ten. The TCR originated in a man between 70 and 80 years old with active or convalescent COVID-19. The chain joins TRBV15 to TRBJ2-1; a weak D match, TRBD1 (6 bases). Sequenced sample: peripheral blood. The CDR3 coding sequence is TGTGCCACCAGCAGACCAAGGGGGACACTTAACAATGAGCAGTTCTTC. It is translated as CATSRPRGTLNNEQFF.